This T cell receptor (beta chain) comes out of a study of blood T cell repertoires in COVID-19. Overall study context: PBMCs, B-cell-depleted T cells, or T cells provided the cDNA or gDNA that made up the material.

This CDR3 has 15 amino acids. Per germline, CDR1 SNHLY and CDR2 FYNNEI. Trimming cost V 2 bases and J 2 bases, with 13 bases left between them. Repertoires were generated with immunoSEQ multiplex PCR, while TCRdb's copy carries only in-frame clones and drops some. The sample shows approximately 200,000 clones, around 90% of them seen only once. The gene calls are TRBV2 and TRBJ2-7; TRBD1 might be the D (6 bases). Sequencing was done on a sample of PBMCs or T cells enriched from blood (not recorded which). This clonotype originated in a woman aged 25 to 39 who had recovered from COVID-19. The CDR3: CASSEKAGVAYEQYF. DNA of the CDR3: TGTGCCAGCAGTGAAAAGGCAGGGGTGGCCTACGAGCAGTACTTC.